This is a list of T cell receptor beta chains from one sample in a study of early T cells in non-severe SARS-CoV-2 infection. A single record per CDR3 protein comes from TCRdb applying MiXCR to the 5' RACE reads. This table holds about 97,000 distinct CDR3 sequences, approximately 9.9% found once. Sequencing used whole blood, obtained at baseline. These receptors were obtained from an adult who was a healthcare worker with PCR-confirmed SARS-CoV-2 infection or an uninfected control (not recorded which). The CDR3 runs from the conserved cysteine through the conserved F or W. The D gene is left open where the match is weak. Size tells how often a clone was seen (once, few, many) or the class of an expanded clone, and some rows leave it out.

v_gene	j_gene	d_gene	abundance	CDR3aa	CDR3nt
TRBV4-3	TRBJ2-7	-	few	CASSFNRGAEQYF	TGCGCCAGCAGCTTCAATCGGGGGGCTGAGCAGTACTTC
TRBV10-3	TRBJ2-3	TRBD1	few	CAISKGRGGGSTDTQYF	TGTGCCATCAGTAAAGGGCGAGGGGGCGGTAGCACAGATACGCAGTATTTT
TRBV19	TRBJ2-6	TRBD1	few	CASSISPVTGGSGANVLTF	TGTGCCAGTAGTATCTCCCCGGTGACAGGGGGATCTGGGGCCAACGTCCTGACTTTC
TRBV29-1	TRBJ2-1	-	many	CSVDGGGIFGEQFF	TGCAGCGTTGACGGCGGGGGCATCTTCGGTGAGCAGTTCTTC
TRBV6-5	TRBJ2-7	TRBD1	-	CASSYSWTGSYEQYF	TGTGCCAGCAGTTACTCGTGGACAGGATCCTACGAGCAGTACTTC
TRBV10-3	TRBJ2-7	TRBD1	-	CAISESTGTYEQYF	TGTGCCATCAGTGAGTCGACAGGGACCTACGAGCAGTACTTC
TRBV10-2	TRBJ1-6	-	few	CASISSGGPGSPLHF	TGCGCCAGCATATCCTCGGGGGGGCCCGGTTCACCCCTCCACTTT
TRBV5-1	TRBJ2-7	-	few	CASSLVTGDEQYF	TGCGCCAGCAGCTTGGTAACGGGGGACGAGCAGTACTTC
TRBV7-3	TRBJ2-2	-	few	CASSLSLDATGELFF	TGTGCCAGCAGCTTAAGCCTCGACGCTACCGGGGAGCTGTTTTTT
TRBV6-2/TRBV6-3	TRBJ2-1	TRBD2	-	CASSGTSGTSNEQFF	TGTGCCAGCAGCGGGACTAGCGGGACATCCAATGAGCAGTTCTTC
TRBV2	TRBJ2-7	-	-	CASTPRGGDYEQYF	TGTGCCAGCACCCCCAGGGGAGGGGACTACGAGCAGTACTTC
TRBV7-8	TRBJ1-1	-	-	CASSYSYTEAFF	TGTGCCAGCAGCTACAGCTACACTGAAGCTTTCTTT
TRBV7-9	TRBJ2-3	TRBD2	-	CASIRSGGAVYTDTQYF	TGTGCCAGCATTCGTAGCGGGGGGGCAGTGTACACAGATACGCAGTATTTT
TRBV20-1	TRBJ2-1	TRBD2	few	CSASSLGGGAESYNEQFF	TGCAGTGCTAGTTCTCTAGGCGGGGGGGCCGAATCCTACAATGAGCAGTTCTTC
TRBV4-3	TRBJ2-3	TRBD2	-	CASSSTPSGDTDTQYF	TGCGCCAGCAGCTCCACCCCTAGCGGCGACACAGATACGCAGTATTTT
TRBV9	TRBJ2-1	-	many	CASSVVGTAMNEQFF	TGTGCCAGCAGCGTAGTCGGGACGGCAATGAATGAGCAGTTCTTC
TRBV7-9	TRBJ2-7	-	few	CASSGSRYEQYF	TGTGCCAGCAGCGGGTCTCGCTACGAGCAGTACTTC
TRBV20-1	TRBJ1-4	-	few	CSAIPGGVGEKLFF	TGCAGTGCCATACCCGGGGGCGTGGGTGAAAAACTGTTTTTT
TRBV9	TRBJ1-5	-	many	CASSVGARGGQPQHF	TGTGCCAGCAGCGTAGGGGCCAGGGGCGGGCAGCCCCAGCATTTT
TRBV3-1	TRBJ2-2	TRBD2	many	CASSQEALAGNTGELFF	TGTGCCAGCAGCCAAGAAGCACTAGCGGGGAACACCGGGGAGCTGTTTTTT
TRBV12-3/TRBV12-4	TRBJ1-1	-	-	CASSFQAQGTEAFF	TGTGCCAGCAGTTTTCAGGCCCAGGGCACTGAAGCTTTCTTT
TRBV10-3	TRBJ2-2	TRBD2	-	CAISLTSGGDNTGELFF	TGTGCCATCAGCCTGACTAGCGGGGGGGACAACACCGGGGAGCTGTTTTTT
TRBV6-6	TRBJ1-4	-	few	CASSRGSGEKLFF	TGTGCCAGCTCGAGGGGGTCTGGTGAAAAACTGTTTTTT
TRBV20-1	TRBJ2-1	-	many	CSASRGVENIRPRNNEQFF	TGCAGTGCTAGTAGGGGCGTAGAGAATATCCGACCCCGGAACAATGAGCAGTTCTTC
TRBV10-3	TRBJ2-3	-	many	CAISYADTQYF	TGTGCCATCAGCTATGCAGATACGCAGTATTTT
TRBV20-1	TRBJ1-1	-	-	CSAGAASEAFF	TGCAGTGCTGGGGCAGCGAGTGAAGCTTTCTTT
TRBV20-1	TRBJ2-7	TRBD2	many	CSARDPAGMSYEQYF	TGCAGTGCTAGAGACCCAGCGGGAATGTCCTACGAGCAGTACTTC
TRBV10-3	TRBJ2-3	TRBD1	-	CAINPGQAEDTQYF	TGTGCCATAAATCCGGGACAGGCGGAAGATACGCAGTATTTT
TRBV11-2	TRBJ2-1	-	-	CASSFKDNEQFF	TGTGCCAGCAGCTTCAAGGACAATGAGCAGTTCTTC
TRBV30	TRBJ1-5	-	few	CAWSRDSNQPQHF	TGTGCCTGGAGCCGGGATAGCAATCAGCCCCAGCATTTT
TRBV6-1	TRBJ2-7	TRBD1	few	CASTEQGYEQYF	TGTGCCAGCACCGAACAGGGGTACGAGCAGTACTTC
TRBV7-2	TRBJ2-3	-	-	CASSLEDDDTQYF	TGTGCCAGCAGCCTCGAAGACGATGATACGCAGTATTTT
TRBV20-1	TRBJ2-4	TRBD2	many	CSARSGLAGGPKDGIKNIQYF	TGCAGTGCTAGATCGGGACTAGCGGGAGGGCCGAAAGACGGAATCAAAAACATTCAGTACTTC
TRBV29-1	TRBJ2-2	-	many	CSVDNAGELFF	TGCAGCGTTGACAACGCTGGGGAGCTGTTTTTT
TRBV2	TRBJ1-5	TRBD1	many	CASTTVPGQGSSNQPQHF	TGTGCCAGCACTACGGTCCCGGGACAGGGATCGAGCAATCAGCCCCAGCATTTT
TRBV10-3	TRBJ2-3	-	few	CAIKDSSSTDTQYF	TGTGCCATCAAGGACTCCTCTAGCACAGATACGCAGTATTTT
TRBV20-1	TRBJ1-5	-	-	CSAIGQINQPQHF	TGCAGTGCTATCGGCCAGATTAATCAGCCCCAGCATTTT
TRBV6-1	TRBJ2-1	TRBD2	many	CASSDPGRNEQFF	TGTGCCAGCAGTGATCCCGGGAGGAATGAGCAGTTCTTC
TRBV15	TRBJ1-2	-	many	CATSRDVGVNYGYTF	TGTGCCACCAGCAGAGATGTCGGGGTGAACTATGGCTACACCTTC